This is a list of T cell receptor beta chains from one sample in a study of blood T cells in healthy people across ages. One entry per CDR3 protein results from TCRdb running MiXCR on the 5' RACE reads. In the table there are roughly 2 million distinct CDR3 sequences, roughly 52% of which are singletons. The source material was blood. Receptors were obtained from a woman between 40 and 50 years old in good health. CDR3s include the opening cysteine and the closing phenylalanine or tryptophan. Each record gives: D gene, J gene, V gene, clone size, CDR3 protein, CDR3 DNA. A D gene is named only where the DNA matches it firmly. The size entry is marked missing in some rows and otherwise reads once, few, many or a size class.

TRBD2	TRBJ2-1	TRBV29-1	-	CSVGTTPGTTYNEQFF	TGCAGCGTTGGAACTACTCCCGGGACTACCTACAATGAGCAGTTCTTC
-	TRBJ2-1	TRBV7-9	-	CASSQVKQFF	TGTGCCAGCAGCCAAGTTAAGCAGTTCTTC
TRBD2	TRBJ2-5	TRBV10-1	few	CASSDVAGGQETQYF	TGCGCCAGCAGTGATGTAGCGGGGGGCCAAGAGACCCAGTACTTC
TRBD2	TRBJ2-3	TRBV4-2	few	CASSQVSSGGSLTSTDTQYF	TGTGCCAGCAGCCAAGTTTCAAGCGGGGGGTCCCTTACTAGCACAGATACGCAGTATTTT
-	TRBJ2-7	TRBV6-1	few	CASGSPRLYEQYF	TGTGCCAGCGGCTCCCCCCGACTGTACGAGCAGTACTTC
-	TRBJ1-1	TRBV10-3	-	CAINRDSGTEAFF	TGTGCCATCAACCGTGACAGTGGCACTGAAGCTTTCTTT
-	TRBJ2-7	TRBV14	-	CASGQEVWQPSYEQYF	TGTGCCAGCGGCCAAGAGGTTTGGCAGCCGAGCTACGAGCAGTACTTC
-	TRBJ2-1	TRBV20-1	once	CSAPSGTFSSYNEQFF	TGCAGTGCGCCCTCCGGGACCTTTAGCTCCTACAATGAGCAGTTCTTC
TRBD1	TRBJ1-5	TRBV27	-	CASSPWDSYNQPQHF	TGTGCCAGCAGTCCGTGGGACAGCTACAATCAGCCCCAGCATTTT
TRBD1	TRBJ2-7	TRBV4-2	-	CASSQDYRGGEQYF	TGTGCCAGCAGCCAAGATTACAGGGGTGGCGAGCAGTACTTC
-	TRBJ1-2	TRBV5-5	-	CASSLSGTQPSPLYGYTF	TGTGCCAGCAGCTTGTCAGGGACCCAACCGTCCCCACTCTATGGCTACACCTTC
TRBD2	TRBJ2-7	TRBV4-3	few	CASSQGGLAGYEQYF	TGCGCCAGCAGCCAAGGCGGCCTAGCGGGCTACGAGCAGTACTTC
TRBD1	TRBJ1-1	TRBV2	once	CASSGDREAFF	TGTGCCAGCAGCGGGGACAGGGAAGCTTTCTTT
TRBD1	TRBJ1-6	TRBV20-1	-	CSARDLTGGSPLHF	TGCAGTGCTAGAGATCTCACAGGGGGTTCACCCCTCCACTTT
TRBD1	TRBJ2-5	TRBV6-6	few	CASSYGDRGLSGETQYF	TGTGCCAGCAGTTACGGGGACAGGGGGCTATCAGGGGAGACCCAGTACTTC
TRBD2	TRBJ2-1	TRBV4-3	few	CASSQEGPASGGNNEQFF	TGCGCCAGCAGCCAAGAAGGCCCCGCTAGCGGGGGGAACAATGAGCAGTTCTTC
-	TRBJ1-1	TRBV4-3	-	CASSQEANTEAFF	TGCGCCAGCAGCCAGGAAGCGAACACTGAAGCTTTCTTT
-	TRBJ1-4	TRBV7-2	-	CASSSKTVLNEKLFF	TGTGCCAGCAGCTCCAAGACGGTCCTTAATGAAAAACTGTTTTTT
-	TRBJ2-3	TRBV3-1	-	CASSPRSRVTDTQYF	TGTGCCAGCAGCCCGAGGTCGAGGGTGACAGATACGCAGTATTTT
TRBD2	TRBJ2-5	TRBV20-1	-	CSAESGGQQETQYF	TGCAGTGCAGAAAGCGGGGGTCAACAAGAGACCCAGTACTTC
TRBD1	TRBJ2-3	TRBV7-9	few	CASSPRQGTDTDTQYF	TGTGCCAGCAGCCCCCGACAGGGGACGGACACAGATACGCAGTATTTT
-	TRBJ2-5	TRBV28	-	CASRSPMGEYF	TGTGCCAGCAGATCCCCTATGGGGGAGTACTTC
-	TRBJ2-1	TRBV6-8	few	CASSYPRERHNEQFF	TGTGCCAGCAGTTACCCCCGTGAACGCCACAATGAGCAGTTCTTC
-	TRBJ1-1	TRBV6-6	-	CASMPPWAVGTEAFF	TGTGCCAGCATGCCGCCGTGGGCGGTGGGCACTGAAGCTTTCTTT
-	TRBJ2-5	TRBV7-2	-	CASSGPQLASRTRETQYF	TGTGCCAGCAGCGGCCCTCAATTAGCGTCTAGGACGCGGGAGACCCAGTACTTC
TRBD2	TRBJ2-5	TRBV6-5	few	CASRSSGGVWTQYF	TGTGCCAGCAGGAGTAGCGGGGGGGTGTGGACCCAGTACTTC
-	TRBJ1-5	TRBV7-2	-	CASSFANQGQPQHF	TGTGCCAGCAGCTTCGCGAATCAGGGTCAGCCCCAGCATTTT
-	TRBJ2-1	TRBV13	few	CASSPSLGTNGGAYNEQFF	TGTGCCAGCAGCCCTTCCCTCGGGACCAACGGAGGTGCCTACAATGAGCAGTTCTTC